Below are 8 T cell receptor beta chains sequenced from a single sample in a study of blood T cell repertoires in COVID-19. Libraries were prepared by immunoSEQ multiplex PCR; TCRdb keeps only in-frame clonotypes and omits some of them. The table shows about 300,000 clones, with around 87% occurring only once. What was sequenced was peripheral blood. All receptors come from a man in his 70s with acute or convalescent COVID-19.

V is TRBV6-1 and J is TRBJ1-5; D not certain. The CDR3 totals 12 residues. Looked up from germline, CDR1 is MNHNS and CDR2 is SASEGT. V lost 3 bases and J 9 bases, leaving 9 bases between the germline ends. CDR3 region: CASSDAAGPQHF. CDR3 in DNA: TGTGCCAGCAGTGACGCTGCCGGGCCCCAGCATTTT.

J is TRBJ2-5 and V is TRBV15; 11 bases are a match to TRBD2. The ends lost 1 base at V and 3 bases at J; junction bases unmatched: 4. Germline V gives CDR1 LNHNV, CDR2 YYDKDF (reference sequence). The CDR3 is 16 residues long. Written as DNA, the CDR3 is TGTGCCACCAGCAGAGGGCTAGCGGGGGGTGAAGAGACCCAGTACTTC. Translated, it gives CATSRGLAGGEETQYF.

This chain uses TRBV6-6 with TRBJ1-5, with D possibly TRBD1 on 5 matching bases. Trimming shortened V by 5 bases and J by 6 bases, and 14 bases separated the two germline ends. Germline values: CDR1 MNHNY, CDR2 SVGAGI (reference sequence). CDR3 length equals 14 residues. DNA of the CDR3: TGTGCCAGCAGTCCGTCAGGGATCGGTCAGCCCCAGCATTTT. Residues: CASSPSGIGQPQHF.

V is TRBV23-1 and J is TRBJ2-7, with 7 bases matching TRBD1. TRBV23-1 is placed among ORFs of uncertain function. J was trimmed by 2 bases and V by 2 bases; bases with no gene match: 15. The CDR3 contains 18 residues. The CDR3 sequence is CASSQTKTSQGQTYEQYF. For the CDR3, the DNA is TGCGCCAGCAGTCAAACCAAAACCAGCCAGGGACAGACCTACGAGCAGTACTTC.

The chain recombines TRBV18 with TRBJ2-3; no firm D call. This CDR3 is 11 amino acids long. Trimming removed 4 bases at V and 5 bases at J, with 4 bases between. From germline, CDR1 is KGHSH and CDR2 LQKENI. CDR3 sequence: CASSHIDTQYF. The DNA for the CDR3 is TGTGCCAGCTCACATATAGATACGCAGTATTTT.

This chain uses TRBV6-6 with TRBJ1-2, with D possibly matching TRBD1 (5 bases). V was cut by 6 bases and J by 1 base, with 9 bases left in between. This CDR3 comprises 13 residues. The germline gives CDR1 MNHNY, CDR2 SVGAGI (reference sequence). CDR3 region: CASRPGLNYGYTF. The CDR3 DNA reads TGTGCCAGCAGACCAGGGCTTAACTATGGCTACACCTTC.

The CDR3 DNA reads as TGTGCCAGCAGTCGACCACAGGGCTCCTTCTATGGCTACACCTTC. Translating it yields CASSRPQGSFYGYTF. The chain couples TRBV28 to TRBJ1-2; D is perhaps TRBD1 (6 bases). Germline CDR1 is MDHEN and CDR2 is SYDVKM. The CDR3 runs 15 residues. Trimming removed 5 bases from V and 4 bases from J, with 17 bases in between.

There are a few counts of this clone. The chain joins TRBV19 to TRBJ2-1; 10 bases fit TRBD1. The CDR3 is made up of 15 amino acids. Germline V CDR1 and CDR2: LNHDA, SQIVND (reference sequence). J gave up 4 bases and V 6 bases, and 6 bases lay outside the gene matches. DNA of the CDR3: TGTGCCAGTAGCGACAGGGGGCGTCTGTACAATGAGCAGTTCTTC. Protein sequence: CASSDRGRLYNEQFF.